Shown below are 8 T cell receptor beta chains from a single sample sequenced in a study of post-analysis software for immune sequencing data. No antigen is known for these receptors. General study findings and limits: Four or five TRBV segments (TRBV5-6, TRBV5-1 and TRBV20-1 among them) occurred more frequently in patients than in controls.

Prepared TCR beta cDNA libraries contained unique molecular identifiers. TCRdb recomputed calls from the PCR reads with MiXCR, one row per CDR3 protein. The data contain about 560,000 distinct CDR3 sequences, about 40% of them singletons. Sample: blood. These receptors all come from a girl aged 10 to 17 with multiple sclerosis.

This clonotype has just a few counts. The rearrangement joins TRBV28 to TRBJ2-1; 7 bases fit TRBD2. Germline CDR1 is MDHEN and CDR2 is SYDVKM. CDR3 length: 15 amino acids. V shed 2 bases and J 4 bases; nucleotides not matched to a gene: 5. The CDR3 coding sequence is TGTGCCAGCAGTTTACTGGGGGGGGAGTACAATGAGCAGTTCTTC. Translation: CASSLLGGEYNEQFF.

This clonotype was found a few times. CDR3 region: CASSLERDPSYEQYF. Written as DNA, the CDR3 is TGTGCCAGCAGCTTGGAGAGGGACCCATCCTACGAGCAGTACTTC. The V call is TRBV7-9, the J call TRBJ2-7, with D perhaps given as TRBD1 or TRBD2 (5 bases each). The germline V gene has CDR1 SEHNR and CDR2 FQNEAQ (reference sequence). There are 15 residues in the CDR3. Trimming took off 3 bases at V and 1 base at J, with 13 bases between the two ends.

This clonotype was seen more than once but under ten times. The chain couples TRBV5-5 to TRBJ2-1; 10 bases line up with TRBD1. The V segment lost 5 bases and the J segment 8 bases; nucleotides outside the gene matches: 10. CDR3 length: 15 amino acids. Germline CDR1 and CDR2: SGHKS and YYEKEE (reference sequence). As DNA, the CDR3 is TGTGCCAGCAGATACGACCCGACAGGGGGCCATGAGCAGTTCTTC. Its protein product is CASRYDPTGGHEQFF.

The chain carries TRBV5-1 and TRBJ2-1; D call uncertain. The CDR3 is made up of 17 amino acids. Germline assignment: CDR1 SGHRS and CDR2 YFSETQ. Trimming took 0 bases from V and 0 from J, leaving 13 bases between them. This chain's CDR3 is CASSLEGRTSSYNEQFF. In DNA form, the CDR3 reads TGCGCCAGCAGCTTGGAAGGCAGAACGAGCTCCTACAATGAGCAGTTCTTC.

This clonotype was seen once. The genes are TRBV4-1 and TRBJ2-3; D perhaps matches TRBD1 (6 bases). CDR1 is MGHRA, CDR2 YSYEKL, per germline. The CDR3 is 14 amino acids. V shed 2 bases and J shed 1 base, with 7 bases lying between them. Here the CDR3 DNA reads TGCGCCAGCAGCCAATACAGGGGCACAGATACGCAGTATTTT. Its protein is CASSQYRGTDTQYF.

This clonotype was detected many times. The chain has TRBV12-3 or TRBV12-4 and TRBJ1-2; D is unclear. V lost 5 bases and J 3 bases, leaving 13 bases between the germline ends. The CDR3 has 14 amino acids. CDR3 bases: TGTGCCAGCAGTCCCCGCGGCGGGTACTATGGCTACACCTTC. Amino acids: CASSPRGGYYGYTF.

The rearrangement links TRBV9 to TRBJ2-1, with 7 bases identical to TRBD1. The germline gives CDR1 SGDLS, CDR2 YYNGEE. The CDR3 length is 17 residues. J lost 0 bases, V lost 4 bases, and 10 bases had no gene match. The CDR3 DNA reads TGTGCCAGCAGCTCCCGACAGGGCCACTCCTCCTACAATGAGCAGTTCTTC. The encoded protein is CASSSRQGHSSYNEQFF.

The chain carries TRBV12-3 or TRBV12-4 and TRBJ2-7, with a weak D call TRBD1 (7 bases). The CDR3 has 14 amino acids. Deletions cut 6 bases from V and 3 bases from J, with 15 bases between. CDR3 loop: CASSWRDSCYEQYF. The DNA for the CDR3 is TGTGCCAGCAGCTGGAGGGACAGCTGCTACGAGCAGTACTTC.